Listed below are T cell receptor beta chains from one sample, sequenced in a study of shared clonotypes between healthy human individuals. TCRdb's copy holds only in-frame clones and misses some; the assay was immunoSEQ multiplex PCR. The data hold about 680,000 clones, with roughly 70% observed a single time. The sequencing sample was made of memory CD4+ T cells sorted from blood. Receptors were obtained from a woman between 25 and 40 years old in good health. Each CDR3 is given with its conserved first and last residue. A D gene is named only where the DNA matches it firmly. Clone size is given for some rows only: seen once, a few or many times, or a class if the clone is expanded.

>TRBV4-1|NA|NA|TRBJ1-5
TGCGCCAGCAGCCAAGATTGGACGGGAGAATCCGGTGGGCCCCAGCATTTT
CASSQDWTGESGGPQHF
>TRBV28|NA|NA|TRBJ2-1
TGTGCCAGCAGTTTTTACATCAGCGGCCCGGCGGTAAATGAGCAGTTCTTC
CASSFYISGPAVNEQFF
>TRBV2|TRBD1|NA|TRBJ1-4
TGTGCCAGCAGTGGACCGACAGGGGGCGGGGGTGCAAAACTGTTTTTT
CASSGPTGGGGAKLFF
>TRBV6-1|TRBD1|NA|TRBJ1-4
TGTGCCGGGAGGGACAGGGGAAATGAAAAACTGTTTTTT
CAGRDRGNEKLFF
>TRBV2|TRBD1|NA|TRBJ2-7
TGTGCCTGCGAGACAGGGGCTTACGAGCAGTACTTC
CACETGAYEQYF
>TRBV28|TRBD1|NA|TRBJ2-1
TGTGCCAGCAGTGACAGGGGGGTTGAGCAGTTCTTC
CASSDRGVEQFF
>TRBV6-1|NA|NA|TRBJ1-5
TGTGCCAGCAGTGAAGGTGCAGGGCTCTATCAGCCCCAGCATTTT
CASSEGAGLYQPQHF
>TRBV20-1|TRBD1|NA|TRBJ2-7
TGCCTGTCAGGGACAGAGCTTGCAGACTTC
CLSGTELADF
>TRBV7-2|NA|NA|TRBJ2-4
TGTGCCAGCAGCTTAGGATTAGGGGTGCAAAACATTCAGTACTTC
CASSLGLGVQNIQYF
>TRBV7-3|NA|NA|TRBJ2-2
TGTGCCAGCAGCTTAGCCGTATCCGGGGAGCTGTTTTTT
CASSLAVSGELFF
>TRBV16|TRBD1|NA|TRBJ1-1
TGTGCCAGCAGCCAGGACAGGGCGGGGAACACTGAAGCTTTCTTT
CASSQDRAGNTEAFF
>TRBV4-1|NA|NA|TRBJ1-5
TGCGCCAGCAGCCTCCGGTTCTCAGGGGGCAATCAGCCCCAGCATTTT
CASSLRFSGGNQPQHF
>TRBV29-1|TRBD2|NA|TRBJ2-2
TGCAGCGTTGTAGCGGGCCGTAACACCGGGGAGCTGTTTTTT
CSVVAGRNTGELFF
>TRBV11-2|TRBD1|NA|TRBJ1-4
TGTGCCAGCAGCGAGCGAGGACAGGGGTATGAAAAACTGTTTTTT
CASSERGQGYEKLFF
>TRBV27|NA|NA|TRBJ1-2
TGTGCCAGCAGTTTCAACGGCAGGGGCTTATATGGCTACACCTTC
CASSFNGRGLYGYTF
>TRBV5-1|TRBD2|few|TRBJ2-7
TGCGCCAGCAGCGGCTCCGCCGGGGGGTGGAACGAGCAGTACTTC
CASSGSAGGWNEQYF
>TRBV7-7|NA|NA|TRBJ1-2
TGTGCCAGCAGCACACCCCTGACAACCTATGGCTACACCTTC
CASSTPLTTYGYTF
>TRBV28|NA|few|TRBJ2-7
TGTGCCAGCAGCTCGGTAGTCGTGGCGGGGCAGTACTTC
CASSSVVVAGQYF
>TRBV28|TRBD1|NA|TRBJ2-7
TGTGCCAGCACATGGACAGGCCAGTCCTACGAGCAGTACTTC
CASTWTGQSYEQYF
>TRBV7-7|NA|NA|TRBJ2-7
TGTGCCAGCAGCCCGGACTCTTACGGAGAGCAGTACTTC
CASSPDSYGEQYF
>TRBV2|NA|NA|TRBJ2-7
TGTGCCAGCACCGAAGGGGGGGGAAGATACGAGCAGTACTTC
CASTEGGGRYEQYF
>TRBV6-1|NA|once|TRBJ2-7
TGTGCCAGCAGTGAAGCTTGGACACCCAAACCGACCGAGCAGTACTTC
CASSEAWTPKPTEQYF
>TRBV6-1|NA|NA|TRBJ1-5
TGTGCCAGCAGTGCTCGGGGGCTCGGGGATCAGCCCCAGCATTTT
CASSARGLGDQPQHF
>TRBV25-1|NA|NA|TRBJ2-1
TGTGCCAGCAGTGAAGGGCGGGTCAATGAGCAGTTCTTC
CASSEGRVNEQFF
>TRBV20-1|NA|NA|TRBJ1-2
TGCAGTGCTAGAGTCGGCTACACCTTC
CSARVGYTF